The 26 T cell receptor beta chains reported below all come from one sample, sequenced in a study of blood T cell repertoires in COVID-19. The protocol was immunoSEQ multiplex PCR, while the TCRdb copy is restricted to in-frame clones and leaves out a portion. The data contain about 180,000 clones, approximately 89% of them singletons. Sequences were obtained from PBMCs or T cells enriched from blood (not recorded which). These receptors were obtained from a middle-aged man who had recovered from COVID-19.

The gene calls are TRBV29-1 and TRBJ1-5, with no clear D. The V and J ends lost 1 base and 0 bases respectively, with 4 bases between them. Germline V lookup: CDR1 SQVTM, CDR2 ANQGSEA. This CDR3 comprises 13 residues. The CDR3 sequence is CSVEVGSNQPQHF. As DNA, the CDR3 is TGCAGCGTTGAAGTCGGTAGCAATCAGCCCCAGCATTTT.

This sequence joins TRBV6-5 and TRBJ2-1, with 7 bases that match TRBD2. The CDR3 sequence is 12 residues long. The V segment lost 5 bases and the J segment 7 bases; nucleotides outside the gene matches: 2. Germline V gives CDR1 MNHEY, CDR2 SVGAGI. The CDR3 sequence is CASSTRGNEQFF. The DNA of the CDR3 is TGTGCCAGCAGTACGCGGGGGAATGAGCAGTTCTTC.

CDR3 protein: CASTSRDRKAYEQYF. CDR3 nucleotides: TGTGCCAGCACGTCCCGGGACAGGAAAGCCTACGAGCAGTACTTC. The chain has TRBV6-5 and TRBJ2-7; 8 bases agree with TRBD1. V lost 7 bases to trimming and J lost 2 bases; unmatched junction nucleotides: 10. Germline CDR1 is MNHEY and CDR2 is SVGAGI. The CDR3 runs to 15 residues.

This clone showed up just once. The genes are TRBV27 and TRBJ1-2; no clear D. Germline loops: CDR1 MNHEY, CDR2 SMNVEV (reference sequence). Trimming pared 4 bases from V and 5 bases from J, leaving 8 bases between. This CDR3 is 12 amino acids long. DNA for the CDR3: TGTGCCAGCAGTTCGGGATCATATGGCTACACCTTC. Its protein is CASSSGSYGYTF.

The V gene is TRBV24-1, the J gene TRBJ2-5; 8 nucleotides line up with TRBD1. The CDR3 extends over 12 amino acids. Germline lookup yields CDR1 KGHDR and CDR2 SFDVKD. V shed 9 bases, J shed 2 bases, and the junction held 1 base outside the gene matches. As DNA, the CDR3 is TGTGCCACCGGACAGGGACAAGAGACCCAGTACTTC. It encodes CATGQGQETQYF.

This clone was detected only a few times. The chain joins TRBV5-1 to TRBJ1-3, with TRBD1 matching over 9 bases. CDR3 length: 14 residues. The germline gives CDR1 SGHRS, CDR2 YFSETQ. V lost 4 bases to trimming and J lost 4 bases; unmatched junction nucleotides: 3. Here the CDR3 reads CASSGTGSGNTIYF. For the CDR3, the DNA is TGCGCCAGCAGCGGGACAGGGAGCGGAAACACCATATATTTT.

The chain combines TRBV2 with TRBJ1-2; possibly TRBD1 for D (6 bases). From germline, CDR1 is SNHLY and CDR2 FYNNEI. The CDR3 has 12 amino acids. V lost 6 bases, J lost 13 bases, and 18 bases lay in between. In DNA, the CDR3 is TGTGCCAGCAGCACAGGGATTAGGCTTGGCACCTTC. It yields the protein CASSTGIRLGTF. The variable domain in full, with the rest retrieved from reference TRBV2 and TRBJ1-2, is EPEVTQTPSHQVTQMGQEVILRCVPISNHLYFYWYRQILGQKVEFLVSFYNNEISEKSEIFDDQFSVERPDGSNFTLKIRSTKLEDSAMYFCASSTGIRLGTFGSGTRLTVV.

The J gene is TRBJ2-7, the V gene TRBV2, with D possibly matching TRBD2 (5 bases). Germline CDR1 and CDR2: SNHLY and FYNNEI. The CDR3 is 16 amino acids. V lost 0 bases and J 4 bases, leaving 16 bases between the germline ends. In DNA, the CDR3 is TGTGCCAGCAGTGAAGCAACCTCGGGAAATTGGTACGAGCAGTACTTC. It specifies CASSEATSGNWYEQYF. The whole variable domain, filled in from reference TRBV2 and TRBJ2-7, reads EPEVTQTPSHQVTQMGQEVILRCVPISNHLYFYWYRQILGQKVEFLVSFYNNEISEKSEIFDDQFSVERPDGSNFTLKIRSTKLEDSAMYFCASSEATSGNWYEQYFGPGTRLTVT.

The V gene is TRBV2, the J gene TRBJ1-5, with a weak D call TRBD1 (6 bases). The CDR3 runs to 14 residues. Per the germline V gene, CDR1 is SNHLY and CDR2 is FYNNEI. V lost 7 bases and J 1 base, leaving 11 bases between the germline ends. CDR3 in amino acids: CASTQGQSNQPQHF. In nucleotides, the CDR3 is TGTGCCAGCACCCAGGGGCAAAGCAATCAGCCCCAGCATTTT.

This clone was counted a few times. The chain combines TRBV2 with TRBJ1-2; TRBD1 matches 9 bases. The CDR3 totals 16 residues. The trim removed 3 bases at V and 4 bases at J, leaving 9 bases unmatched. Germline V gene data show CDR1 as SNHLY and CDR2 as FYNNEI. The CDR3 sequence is CASSDNRGLIAYGYTF. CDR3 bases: TGTGCCAGCAGTGACAACAGGGGGCTTATCGCCTATGGCTACACCTTC.

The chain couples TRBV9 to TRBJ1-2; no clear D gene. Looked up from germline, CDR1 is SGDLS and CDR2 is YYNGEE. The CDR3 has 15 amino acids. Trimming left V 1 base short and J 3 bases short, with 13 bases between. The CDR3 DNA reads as TGTGCCAGCAGCGTATCGGCGAGAACAGACTATGGCTACACCTTC. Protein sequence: CASSVSARTDYGYTF. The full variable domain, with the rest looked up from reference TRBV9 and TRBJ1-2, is DSGVTQTPKHLITATGQRVTLRCSPRSGDLSVYWYQQSLDQGLQFLIQYYNGEERAKGNILERFSAQQFPDLHSELNLSSLELGDSALYFCASSVSARTDYGYTFGSGTRLTVV.

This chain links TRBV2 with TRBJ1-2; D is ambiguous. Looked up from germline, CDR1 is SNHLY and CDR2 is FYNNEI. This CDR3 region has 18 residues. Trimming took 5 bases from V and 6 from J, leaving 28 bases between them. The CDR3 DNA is TGTGCCAGCAGTAGCGCGGGAGGCATCATAGATCTGCGGGATGGCTACACCTTC. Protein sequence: CASSSAGGIIDLRDGYTF.

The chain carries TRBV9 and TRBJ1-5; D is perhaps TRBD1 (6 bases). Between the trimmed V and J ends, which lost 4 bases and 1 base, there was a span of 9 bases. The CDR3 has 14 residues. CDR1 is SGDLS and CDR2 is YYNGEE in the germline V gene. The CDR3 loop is CASSYGTSNQPQHF. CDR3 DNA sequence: TGTGCCAGCAGCTACGGGACAAGCAATCAGCCCCAGCATTTT. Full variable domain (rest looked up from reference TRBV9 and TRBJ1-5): DSGVTQTPKHLITATGQRVTLRCSPRSGDLSVYWYQQSLDQGLQFLIQYYNGEERAKGNILERFSAQQFPDLHSELNLSSLELGDSALYFCASSYGTSNQPQHFGDGTRLSIL.

CDR3 sequence: CATSSLSQDQYEQYF. CDR3 nucleotide sequence: TGTGCCACCAGCAGCCTGTCGCAGGATCAATACGAGCAGTACTTC. This sequence joins TRBV15 and TRBJ2-7; D gene uncertain. This CDR3 contains 15 residues. Germline V gives CDR1 LNHNV, CDR2 YYDKDF (reference sequence). The ends were cut back, 3 bases at V and 4 bases at J, with 16 bases in the middle.

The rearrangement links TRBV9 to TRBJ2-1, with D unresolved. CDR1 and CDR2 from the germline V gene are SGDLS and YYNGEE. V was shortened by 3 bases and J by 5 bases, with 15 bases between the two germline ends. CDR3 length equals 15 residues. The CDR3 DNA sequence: TGTGCCAGCAGCGCCCGCCGGAGATTTGACAATGAGCAGTTCTTC. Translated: CASSARRRFDNEQFF.

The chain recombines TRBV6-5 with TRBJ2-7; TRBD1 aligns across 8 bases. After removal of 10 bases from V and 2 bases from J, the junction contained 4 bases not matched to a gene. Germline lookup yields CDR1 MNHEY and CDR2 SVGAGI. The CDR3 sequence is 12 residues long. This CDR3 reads CAIRTGPYEQYF. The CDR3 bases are TGTGCCATCAGGACAGGGCCCTACGAGCAGTACTTC.

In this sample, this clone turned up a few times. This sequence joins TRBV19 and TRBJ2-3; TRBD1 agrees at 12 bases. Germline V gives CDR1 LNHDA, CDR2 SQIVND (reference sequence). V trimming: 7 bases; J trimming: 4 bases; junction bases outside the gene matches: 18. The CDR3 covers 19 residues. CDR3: CASTSRGTGGFYMADTQYF. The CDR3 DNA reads TGTGCCAGTACCTCCAGGGGGACAGGGGGCTTCTATATGGCAGATACGCAGTATTTT.

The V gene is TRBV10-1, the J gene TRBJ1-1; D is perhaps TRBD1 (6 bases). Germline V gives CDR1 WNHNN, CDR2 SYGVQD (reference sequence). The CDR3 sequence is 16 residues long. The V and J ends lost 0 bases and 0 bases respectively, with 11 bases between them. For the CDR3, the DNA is TGCGCCAGCAGTGAGTCGTATGCAGGGGTGAACACTGAAGCTTTCTTT. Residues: CASSESYAGVNTEAFF.

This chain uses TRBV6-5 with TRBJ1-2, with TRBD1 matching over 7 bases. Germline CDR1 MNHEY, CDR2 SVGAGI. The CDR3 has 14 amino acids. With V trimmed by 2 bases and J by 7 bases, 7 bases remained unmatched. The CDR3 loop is CASSYRGLQGGYTF. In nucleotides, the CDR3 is TGTGCCAGCAGTTACAGGGGGCTTCAGGGTGGCTACACCTTC.

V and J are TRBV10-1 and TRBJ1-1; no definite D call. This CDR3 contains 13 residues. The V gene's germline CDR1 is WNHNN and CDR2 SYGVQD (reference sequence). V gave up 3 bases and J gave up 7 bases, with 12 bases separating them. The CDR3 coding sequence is TGCGCCAGCAGTGACTGGTCGGGAGATGAAGCTTTCTTT. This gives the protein CASSDWSGDEAFF.

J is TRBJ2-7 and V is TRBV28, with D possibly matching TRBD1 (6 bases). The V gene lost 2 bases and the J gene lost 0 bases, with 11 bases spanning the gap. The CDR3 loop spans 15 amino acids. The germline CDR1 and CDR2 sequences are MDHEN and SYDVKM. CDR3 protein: CASSLGGLGSYEQYF. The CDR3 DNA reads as TGTGCCAGCAGTTTAGGGGGCCTGGGCTCCTACGAGCAGTACTTC.

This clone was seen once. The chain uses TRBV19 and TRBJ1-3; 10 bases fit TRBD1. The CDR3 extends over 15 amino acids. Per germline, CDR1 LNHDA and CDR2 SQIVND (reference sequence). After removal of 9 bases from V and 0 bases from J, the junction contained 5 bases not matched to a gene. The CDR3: CASRGQGSSGNTIYF. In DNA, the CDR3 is TGTGCCAGCAGGGGACAGGGGAGCTCTGGAAACACCATATATTTT.

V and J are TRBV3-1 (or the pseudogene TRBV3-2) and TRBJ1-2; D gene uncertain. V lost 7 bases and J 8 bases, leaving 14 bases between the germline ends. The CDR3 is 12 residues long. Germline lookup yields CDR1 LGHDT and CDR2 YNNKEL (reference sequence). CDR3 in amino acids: CASTLGGQGYTF. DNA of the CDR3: TGTGCCAGCACCCTCGGCGGCCAAGGCTACACCTTC.

CDR3 amino acids: CASRVTRGTDTQYF. Here the CDR3 DNA reads TGTGCCAGCAGGGTGACGCGGGGCACAGATACGCAGTATTTT. The rearrangement uses TRBV2 and TRBJ2-3, with D maybe TRBD2 (5 bases). Trimming removed 6 bases from V and 1 base from J, with 11 bases in between. Germline CDR1 is SNHLY and CDR2 is FYNNEI. The CDR3 spans 14 residues.

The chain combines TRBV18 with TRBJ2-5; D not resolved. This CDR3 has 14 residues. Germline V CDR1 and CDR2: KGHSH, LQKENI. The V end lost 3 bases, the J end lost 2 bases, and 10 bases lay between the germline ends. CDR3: CASSPGPGQETQYF. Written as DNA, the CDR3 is TGTGCCAGCTCACCGGGCCCCGGTCAAGAGACCCAGTACTTC.

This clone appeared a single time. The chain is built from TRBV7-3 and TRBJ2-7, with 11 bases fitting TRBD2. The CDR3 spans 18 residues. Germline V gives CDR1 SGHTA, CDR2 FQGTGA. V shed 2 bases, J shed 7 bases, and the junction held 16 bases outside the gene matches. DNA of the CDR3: TGTGCCAGCAGCTTAGGGACTAGCGGACACATACGACTTGAAGAGCAGTACTTC. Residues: CASSLGTSGHIRLEEQYF.